This entry lists 32 T cell receptor beta chains sequenced from one sample in a study of T cells in Graves' hyperthyroidism and ophthalmopathy. The investigators amplified TCR beta CDR3 regions from RNA transcripts. The study used the HTBI primer set for a first-round RT-PCR of the TCR CDR3. TCRdb re-analysed the multiplex PCR reads in MiXCR, keeping a single row per CDR3 protein. The sample records hundreds of thousands of distinct CDR3 sequences, about 14% being singletons. Sequencing was carried out using blood. These receptors came from a woman aged 45-60 years with Graves' ophthalmopathy.

A word on this clonotype: A much larger clone lies one base from this, so it may be a read error. The chain couples TRBV28 to TRBJ1-2, with D possibly TRBD1 on 5 matching bases. CDR1 and CDR2 from the germline V gene are MDHEN and SYDVKM. CDR3 length equals 14 residues. The chain's CDR3 is CASSLAGSGYGYAF. The CDR3 DNA reads as TGTGCCAGCAGTTTAGCAGGGTCCGGCTATGGCTACGCCTTC.

This clonotype was observed many times. This rearrangement joins TRBV6-1 to TRBJ1-2; TRBD1 aligns across 9 bases. Germline V gene sequence: CDR1 MNHNS, CDR2 SASEGT. Trimming cost V 4 bases and J 1 base; bases outside gene matches: 7. The length of the CDR3 is 16 residues. CDR3 DNA sequence: TGTGCCAGCAGTGTGTTCCGGGACAGGGTTAACTATGGCTACACCTTC. Residues: CASSVFRDRVNYGYTF.

This clonotype is a singleton in its sample. The chain is built from TRBV6-2 or TRBV6-3 and TRBJ2-3; D may match TRBD1 or TRBD2 (6 bases each). The CDR3 has 14 amino acids. V lost 8 bases, J lost 4 bases, and 16 bases lay in between. CDR1 is MNHEY and CDR2 is SVGEGT in the germline V gene. CDR3 DNA: TGTGCCAGCCGCCGGGGGACAATGTCAGATACGCAGTATTTT. This encodes CASRRGTMSDTQYF.

A few counts support this clonotype. Being one base from a much bigger clone, this may be a read error. The gene calls are TRBV11-2 and TRBJ2-1; D gene unclear. This CDR3 has 17 amino acids. CDR1 is SGHAT, CDR2 FQNNGV, per germline. CDR3 amino acids: CASSFRNFASTYNEQLF. In DNA form, the CDR3 reads TGTGCCAGCAGCTTCAGGAATTTTGCCAGCACATACAATGAGCAGCTCTTC.

There are many counts of this clonotype. The chain recombines TRBV27 with TRBJ1-2; 7 bases line up with TRBD1. The V gene end was trimmed by 5 bases and the J gene end by 2 bases; junction bases not matched to a gene: 5. The CDR3 consists of 14 residues. Germline CDR1 and CDR2: MNHEY and SMNVEV (reference sequence). The DNA of the CDR3 is TGTGCCAGCAGTACAAAGACAGGGAACTATGGCTACACCTTC. Protein sequence: CASSTKTGNYGYTF.

CDR3 in DNA: TGTGCCAGCAGTGGTCGAACAGGAAACTCGTGGGGGGGCTACACCTTC. Translation: CASSGRTGNSWGGYTF. The gene calls are TRBV27 and TRBJ1-2; D is perhaps TRBD1 (5 bases). The CDR3 has 16 residues. The ends were cut back, 5 bases at V and 8 bases at J, with 24 bases in the middle. Germline lookup yields CDR1 MNHEY and CDR2 SMNVEV (reference sequence).

This clonotype was observed a few times. This chain connects TRBV13 to TRBJ2-7; D is perhaps TRBD2 (5 bases). Germline CDR1 is PRHDT and CDR2 is FYEKMQ (reference sequence). Deletions cut 6 bases from V and 7 bases from J, with 31 bases between. CDR3 length equals 18 residues. For the CDR3, the DNA is TGTGCCAGCAGTTACGCTTCCCACCCGACCCCCGTTCCGGGAGAGCAGTACTTC. It encodes CASSYASHPTPVPGEQYF.

In this sample, this clonotype turned up many times. The chain joins TRBV27 to TRBJ2-3, with D perhaps TRBD2 (6 bases). CDR3 length: 14 residues. V was pared by 5 bases and J by 4 bases, with 13 bases between. Germline V gene sequence: CDR1 MNHEY, CDR2 SMNVEV (reference sequence). The DNA for the CDR3 is TGTGCCAGCAGTCCGCGGGACTCCTCAGATACGCAGTATTTT. Its translation is CASSPRDSSDTQYF.

In its sample, this clonotype was seen many times. This sequence joins TRBV5-1 and TRBJ2-7; 8 bases match TRBD2. The CDR3 loop spans 16 amino acids. V shed 1 base and J 2 bases; nucleotides not matched to a gene: 8. Per the germline V gene, CDR1 is SGHRS and CDR2 is YFSETQ. The CDR3 coding sequence is TGCGCCAGCAGCTTGCTAGCGGGTGCGGGGGCCTACGAGCAGTACTTC. Translation gives CASSLLAGAGAYEQYF.

The genes are TRBV3-1 and TRBJ2-1, with D maybe TRBD2 (5 bases). The germline V gene has CDR1 LGHDT and CDR2 YNNKEL (reference sequence). Trimming stripped 2 bases from V and 8 bases from J, with 13 bases between. The CDR3 loop spans 14 amino acids. The CDR3 loop reads CASSQPRAFDEQFF. CDR3 DNA sequence: TGTGCCAGCAGCCAACCGCGGGCTTTCGATGAGCAGTTCTTC.

The V call is TRBV9, the J call TRBJ2-1; a weak D match, TRBD2 (6 bases). From germline, CDR1 is SGDLS and CDR2 YYNGEE. Trimming left V 3 bases short and J 8 bases short, with 21 bases between. CDR3 length equals 16 residues. The CDR3 DNA follows: TGTGCCAGCAGCGCTAGTCTTAGTCTAGCGAAGGATGAGCAGTTCTTC. This codes for CASSASLSLAKDEQFF.

This clonotype was detected ten times or more. Here the CDR3 reads CASSYTGQGVDTQYF. CDR3 nucleotide sequence: TGTGCCAGCAGTTACACGGGACAGGGAGTGGATACGCAGTATTTT. This sequence joins TRBV6-5 and TRBJ2-3, with 9 bases identical to TRBD1. Germline CDR1 MNHEY, CDR2 SVGAGI. V trimming: 2 bases; J trimming: 6 bases; junction bases outside the gene matches: 6. The CDR3 totals 15 residues.

In its sample, this clonotype was seen many times. The J gene is TRBJ2-1, the V gene TRBV20-1, with D maybe TRBD2 (5 bases). Deletions cut 5 bases from V and 9 bases from J, with 11 bases between. Per germline, CDR1 DFQATT and CDR2 SNEGSKA (reference sequence). The CDR3 loop spans 11 amino acids. CDR3 sequence reads: CSARSRGEQFF. Written as DNA, the CDR3 is TGCAGTGCTCGAAGTCGGGGTGAGCAGTTCTTC.

This clonotype was seen more than once but under ten times. This chain connects TRBV27 to TRBJ2-7, with TRBD2 matching 8 bases. The V and J ends lost 3 bases and 1 base, in that order; junction bases with no gene match: 14. Germline CDR1 and CDR2: MNHEY and SMNVEV (reference sequence). The CDR3 is made up of 18 amino acids. The CDR3 is CASSFRSGRGVRSYEQYF. The CDR3 DNA reads TGTGCCAGCAGTTTTCGAAGCGGGAGAGGTGTTCGTTCCTACGAGCAGTACTTC.

In this sample, this clonotype turned up many times. V is TRBV11-3 and J is TRBJ2-1, with D uncertain. The germline V and J ends were trimmed by 8 bases and 6 bases, with 5 bases remaining between them. Germline CDR1 and CDR2: SGHNT and YENEEA. This CDR3 is 10 amino acids long. The CDR3 spells CASGFNEQFF. CDR3 nucleotides: TGTGCCAGCGGATTCAATGAGCAGTTCTTC.

The chain couples TRBV6-1 to TRBJ2-3; D possibly corresponds to TRBD2 (7 bases). The CDR3 has 13 amino acids. Trimming pared 6 bases from V and 5 bases from J, leaving 12 bases between. Looked up from germline, CDR1 is MNHNS and CDR2 is SASEGT. The CDR3 here is CASSRGGGDTQYF. CDR3 bases: TGTGCCAGCAGCAGGGGAGGGGGAGATACGCAGTATTTT.

This clonotype was found many times. The genes are TRBV18 and TRBJ2-3; 7 bases align to TRBD2. The V gene end was trimmed by 2 bases and the J gene end by 3 bases; junction bases not matched to a gene: 8. CDR1 and CDR2 from the germline V gene are KGHSH and LQKENI. The CDR3 length is 16 residues. The CDR3 loop reads CASSPTGGGPTDTQYF. The CDR3 region has the DNA TGTGCCAGCTCACCAACGGGCGGGGGACCTACAGATACGCAGTATTTT.

Here the CDR3 reads CSARVGSDQPQHF. DNA of the CDR3: TGCAGTGCTAGAGTAGGGAGCGATCAGCCCCAGCATTTT. The chain recombines TRBV20-1 with TRBJ1-5; D is unresolved. CDR3 size: 13 residues. Germline V CDR1 and CDR2: DFQATT, SNEGSKA (reference sequence). V lost 1 base and J 5 bases, leaving 9 bases between the germline ends.

This clonotype was seen ten or more times. The chain combines TRBV28 with TRBJ1-5, with 7 bases lining up with TRBD1. V gave up 4 bases and J gave up 4 bases; unmatched junction bases: 7. Germline V gene sequence: CDR1 MDHEN, CDR2 SYDVKM. The CDR3 has 15 residues. DNA of the CDR3: TGTGCCAGCAGTTATATCAGGGGGTCGAATCAGCCCCAGCATTTT. Translated: CASSYIRGSNQPQHF.

V and J are TRBV5-5 and TRBJ1-1; D is possibly TRBD1 (6 bases). Looked up from germline, CDR1 is SGHKS and CDR2 is YYEKEE (reference sequence). There are 14 residues in the CDR3. V lost 1 base to trimming and J lost 5 bases, with 12 bases between them. In nucleotides, the CDR3 is TGTGCCAGCAGCTTGTTCAGGGGAGGGACTGAAGCTTTCTTT. Protein sequence: CASSLFRGGTEAFF. Variable domain in full (rest from reference TRBV5-5 and TRBJ1-1): DAGVTQSPTHLIKTRGQQVTLRCSPISGHKSVSWYQQVLGQGPQFIFQYYEKEERGRGNFPDRFSARQFPNYSSELNVNALLLGDSALYLCASSLFRGGTEAFFGQGTRLTVV.

This clonotype was seen ten or more times. V usage is TRBV28 and J usage is TRBJ2-3; D is unclear. There are 17 residues in the CDR3. The germline V gene encodes CDR1 MDHEN and CDR2 SYDVKM. Trimming took off 4 bases at V and 0 bases at J, with 17 bases between the two ends. DNA of the CDR3: TGTGCCAGCAGTTGGCTCGTGCGGCATACTAGCACAGATACGCAGTATTTT. This encodes CASSWLVRHTSTDTQYF.

This clonotype was counted between two and nine times. This chain connects TRBV5-1 to TRBJ2-1, with 8 nucleotides matching TRBD2. The germline CDR1 and CDR2 sequences are SGHRS and YFSETQ. The CDR3 has 14 amino acids. With 6 bases clipped from V and 7 bases from J, the junction kept 9 bases outside the gene matches. The CDR3 reads CASNTGTSRNEQFF. The CDR3 DNA follows: TGCGCCAGCAACACCGGGACTAGTCGGAATGAGCAGTTCTTC.

This clonotype was found many times. This chain uses TRBV7-9 with TRBJ2-3, with 8 bases fitting TRBD2. Germline V gene lookup returns CDR1 SEHNR and CDR2 FQNEAQ (reference sequence). This CDR3 has 18 residues. The V segment lost 4 bases and the J segment 0 bases; nucleotides outside the gene matches: 12. CDR3 protein: CASSSLGGRLLSTDTQYF. The CDR3 DNA sequence: TGTGCCAGCAGCTCCCTTGGCGGGAGGCTTCTGAGCACAGATACGCAGTATTTT.

This clonotype was picked up many times. This rearrangement joins TRBV6-1 to TRBJ2-3; TRBD2 matches at 8 bases. The CDR3 runs 14 residues. Germline CDR1 is MNHNS and CDR2 is SASEGT. After removal of 7 bases from V and 4 bases from J, the junction contained 7 bases not matched to a gene. The CDR3 DNA reads TGTGCCAGCATCGGGAGGGATTACGCAGATACGCAGTATTTT. This gives the protein CASIGRDYADTQYF.

This clonotype was recorded many times. This chain links TRBV7-2 with TRBJ2-1; D gene uncertain. The CDR3 has 15 residues. Trimming removed 3 bases from V and 0 bases from J, with 9 bases in between. Germline V gene data show CDR1 as SGHTA and CDR2 as FQGNSA. CDR3 coding DNA: TGTGCCAGCAGCTTCGGTCCTAGCTCCTACAATGAGCAGTTCTTC. It yields the protein CASSFGPSSYNEQFF.

This clonotype occurred a few times. The chain links TRBV6-6 to TRBJ2-4, with 13 bases matching TRBD2. The CDR3 runs 20 residues. Germline loops: CDR1 MNHNY, CDR2 SVGAGI (reference sequence). Trimming cost V 2 bases and J 3 bases; bases outside gene matches: 13. The chain's CDR3 is CASSYDSLWTSGRVKNIQYF. CDR3 DNA: TGTGCCAGCAGTTACGATAGCCTGTGGACTAGCGGGAGAGTCAAAAACATTCAGTACTTC.

This clonotype was picked up many times. The chain joins TRBV24-1 to TRBJ1-2, with D perhaps TRBD1 (6 bases). CDR1 KGHDR and CDR2 SFDVKD come from the germline V gene. V lost 6 bases and J 3 bases, leaving 13 bases between the germline ends. The CDR3 runs 14 residues. The CDR3 reads CATSRGDRDYGYTF. The CDR3 coding sequence is TGTGCCACCAGTAGGGGGGATCGAGACTATGGCTACACCTTC.

The chain is built from TRBV4-1 and TRBJ2-1; 11 positions match TRBD2. The V and J ends lost 4 bases and 0 bases, in that order; junction bases with no gene match: 5. The CDR3 is 17 amino acids. Per germline, CDR1 MGHRA and CDR2 YSYEKL. In DNA, the CDR3 is TGCGCCAGCAGCCGACTAGCGGGGCCTAGCTCCTACAATGAGCAGTTCTTC. Its translation: CASSRLAGPSSYNEQFF.

The chain couples TRBV12-5 to TRBJ1-2; a weak D match, TRBD1 (6 bases). The CDR3 runs to 15 residues. V lost 0 bases to trimming and J lost 0 bases, with 8 bases between them. The germline V gene has CDR1 LGHNT and CDR2 FRNRAP. The CDR3 loop reads CASGLVQGSNYGYTF. The CDR3 nucleotides read TGTGCTAGTGGTTTGGTACAGGGCTCTAACTATGGCTACACCTTC. The full variable domain, with the rest looked up from reference TRBV12-5 and TRBJ1-2, is DARVTQTPRHKVTEMGQEVTMRCQPILGHNTVFWYRQTMMQGLELLAYFRNRAPLDDSGMPKDRFSAEMPDATLATLKIQPSEPRDSAVYFCASGLVQGSNYGYTFGSGTRLTVV.

The sample holds many counts of this clonotype. V usage is TRBV20-1 and J usage is TRBJ1-2; 9 bases line up with TRBD1. With V trimmed by 4 bases and J by 4 bases, 4 bases remained unmatched. Germline CDR1 reads DFQATT; CDR2 reads SNEGSKA (reference sequence). CDR3 length: 13 residues. CDR3 in DNA: TGCAGTGCTACGGACAGGGGTGGCTATGGCTACACCTTC. It specifies CSATDRGGYGYTF.

The table lists this clonotype with a few counts. One base away lies a much larger clone, so this may be a sequencing read error. The V call is TRBV7-3, the J call TRBJ2-1; 10 bases align to TRBD2. Germline-derived CDR1 and CDR2 are SGHTA and FQGTGA. V shed 2 bases and J 7 bases; nucleotides not matched to a gene: 8. The CDR3 covers 16 residues. The CDR3 nucleotides read TGTGCCAGCAGCTTAGTGGCTAGCGGGAGAACAAATGAGCAGTTCTTC. This codes for CASSLVASGRTNEQFF.

The J gene is TRBJ2-5, the V gene TRBV4-1; weak D call: TRBD2 (5 bases). Germline V gives CDR1 MGHRA, CDR2 YSYEKL. This CDR3 is 14 amino acids long. The V end was cut by 4 bases, the J end by 5 bases, with 14 bases between. This CDR3 is CASSPGGGLETQYF. CDR3 nucleotide sequence: TGCGCCAGCAGCCCTGGCGGCGGGCTGGAGACCCAGTACTTC.